These 19 T cell receptor beta chains came from one sample sequenced in a study of blood T cell repertoires in COVID-19. This table comes from immunoSEQ multiplex PCR, and its TCRdb copy is limited to in-frame clones, with some not included. The table shows about 130,000 clones, with around 87% occurring only once. The sample comprised peripheral blood. The receptors were gathered from a woman aged 55-69 years with acute or convalescent COVID-19.

The chain is built from TRBV29-1 and TRBJ1-2; D possibly corresponds to TRBD1 (5 bases). The CDR3 is made up of 14 amino acids. V lost 0 bases and J lost 6, with 14 bases in between. Per the germline V gene, CDR1 is SQVTM and CDR2 is ANQGSEA. The CDR3 sequence is CSVEEGGWSHGYTF. The DNA of the CDR3 is TGCAGCGTTGAAGAGGGGGGGTGGTCTCATGGCTACACCTTC.

The chain combines TRBV6-5 with TRBJ1-2; 10 positions match TRBD1. Germline CDR1 reads MNHEY; CDR2 reads SVGAGI. This CDR3 is 13 amino acids long. V shed 8 bases, J shed 5 bases, and the junction held 5 bases outside the gene matches. CDR3: CASGTGENYGYTF. The CDR3 nucleotides read TGTGCCAGCGGGACAGGGGAAAATTATGGCTACACCTTC.

The genes are TRBV7-8 and TRBJ2-5; a possible D gene is TRBD2 (7 bases). This CDR3 is built from 14 residues. CDR1 is SGHVS and CDR2 is FQNEAQ in the germline V gene. Trimming removed 1 base from V and 6 bases from J, with 12 bases in between. CDR3 DNA sequence: TGTGCCAGCAGCTTAGGGGGAGGGGGGCAGACCCAGTACTTC. This encodes CASSLGGGGQTQYF.

This sequence joins TRBV6-1 and TRBJ1-2, with 7 nucleotides matching TRBD1. The CDR3 is made up of 13 amino acids. The V segment lost 3 bases and the J segment 4 bases; nucleotides outside the gene matches: 2. CDR1 and CDR2 from the germline V gene are MNHNS and SASEGT. The CDR3, as DNA: TGTGCCAGCAGTGATGGGGACAGCTATGGCTACACCTTC. Protein product: CASSDGDSYGYTF.

This chain's CDR3 is CSVETLAYNEQFF. The CDR3 nucleotides read TGCAGCGTTGAAACTCTAGCTTACAATGAGCAGTTCTTC. This chain joins TRBV29-1 and TRBJ2-1, with D tentatively TRBD2 (5 bases). Germline V gene sequence: CDR1 SQVTM, CDR2 ANQGSEA. Trimming pared 2 bases from V and 4 bases from J, leaving 9 bases between. The CDR3 spans 13 residues.

The chain has TRBV7-2 and TRBJ1-2; TRBD1 matches 9 bases. V shed 5 bases, J shed 7 bases, and the junction held 5 bases outside the gene matches. Germline V gene lookup returns CDR1 SGHTA and CDR2 FQGNSA. The CDR3 is 13 amino acids. CDR3 in amino acids: CASSDRGGSGYTF. CDR3 nucleotide sequence: TGTGCCAGCAGCGACAGGGGGGGATCTGGCTACACCTTC.

This chain joins TRBV10-3 and TRBJ1-3, with D possibly matching TRBD1 (5 bases). Germline loops: CDR1 ENHRY, CDR2 SYGVKD. This CDR3 is built from 14 residues. V was pared by 4 bases and J by 0 bases, with 7 bases between. DNA of the CDR3: TGTGCCATCAGTGCCAGGGACTCTGGAAACACCATATATTTT. Amino acids: CAISARDSGNTIYF.

The chain employs TRBV3-1 (or the pseudogene TRBV3-2) and TRBJ1-1; D remains ambiguous. Trimming took off 4 bases at V and 3 bases at J, with 12 bases between the two ends. This CDR3 spans 14 amino acids. The germline CDR1 and CDR2 sequences are LGHDT and YNNKEL (reference sequence). DNA for the CDR3: TGTGCCAGCAGCCCCCAAGGCGGGGACACTGAAGCTTTCTTT. Its translation: CASSPQGGDTEAFF.

This clone was seen more than once but under ten times. The chain joins TRBV4-1 to TRBJ1-3; D call uncertain. The CDR3 spans 15 residues. Between the trimmed V and J ends, which lost 2 bases and 0 bases, there was a span of 8 bases. Germline-derived CDR1 and CDR2 are MGHRA and YSYEKL. CDR3 coding DNA: TGCGCCAGCAGCCAACGACACATCTCTGGAAACACCATATATTTT. Translation gives CASSQRHISGNTIYF.

This sequence joins TRBV27 and TRBJ1-2, with 9 bases identical to TRBD1. Germline assignment: CDR1 MNHEY and CDR2 SMNVEV (reference sequence). This CDR3 is built from 15 residues. The ends lost 5 bases at V and 7 bases at J; junction bases unmatched: 11. CDR3 coding DNA: TGTGCCAGCAGTCACTTACAGGGGGCAGGGGGTGGCTACACCTTC. Protein: CASSHLQGAGGGYTF.

This chain joins TRBV7-9 and TRBJ1-2, with 10 positions matching TRBD1. The V gene's germline CDR1 is SEHNR and CDR2 FQNEAQ (reference sequence). V shed 8 bases, J shed 7 bases, and the junction held 13 bases outside the gene matches. The CDR3 is 15 residues long. DNA for the CDR3: TGTGCCAGCGGATCCTCCGGGACAGGGGTTGGTGGCTACACCTTC. This encodes CASGSSGTGVGGYTF.

The rearrangement joins TRBV3-1 (or the pseudogene TRBV3-2) to TRBJ1-3; 7 bases fit TRBD1. J gave up 4 bases and V 4 bases, and 10 bases lay outside the gene matches. CDR3 size: 16 residues. In germline, CDR1 is LGHDT, CDR2 YNNKEL (reference sequence). CDR3 DNA sequence: TGTGCCAGCAGCCCCGATACGACAGGGTACGGAAACACCATATATTTT. Its protein product is CASSPDTTGYGNTIYF.

CDR3 region: CASTGTSGYNEQFF. As DNA, the CDR3 is TGTGCCAGCACCGGGACTAGCGGATACAATGAGCAGTTCTTC. The chain carries TRBV25-1 and TRBJ2-1; the match to TRBD2 covers 11 bases. V trimming: 7 bases; J trimming: 4 bases; junction bases outside the gene matches: 3. The CDR3 runs to 14 residues. CDR1 and CDR2 (germline): MGHDK, SYGVNS.

The J gene is TRBJ1-2, the V gene TRBV6-5, with 11 positions matching TRBD1. Germline assignment: CDR1 MNHEY and CDR2 SVGAGI. The CDR3 contains 14 residues. Trimming cost V 5 bases and J 7 bases; bases outside gene matches: 6. The chain's CDR3 is CASSQPGQGVGYTF. The CDR3 DNA follows: TGTGCCAGCAGTCAACCGGGACAGGGGGTTGGCTACACCTTC.

This clone was seen just once. The genes are TRBV12-3 or TRBV12-4 and TRBJ2-1, with D perhaps TRBD2 (7 bases). CDR3 length equals 13 residues. V lost 5 bases and J 9 bases, leaving 14 bases between the germline ends. The CDR3: CASSRGGGFEQFF. CDR3 DNA sequence: TGTGCCAGCAGTCGGGGAGGGGGTTTTGAGCAGTTCTTC.

This clone appeared a single time. CDR3 sequence (DNA): TGTGCCAGCAGCCAAGCGCGGCTCGGCTATGGCTACACCTTC. Encoded protein: CASSQARLGYGYTF. The rearrangement joins TRBV4-2 to TRBJ1-2; no firm D call. Germline loops: CDR1 LGHNA, CDR2 YNFKEQ. This CDR3 spans 14 amino acids. V lost 1 base and J lost 4, with 10 bases in between.

This clone has only one observation. This sequence joins TRBV6-6 and TRBJ1-1; possible D gene TRBD1, 6 bases. CDR1 MNHNY and CDR2 SVGAGI come from the germline V gene (reference sequence). V dropped 4 bases and J dropped 4 bases, with 13 bases sitting between them. The CDR3 has 14 amino acids. In nucleotides, the CDR3 is TGTGCCAGCAGTTTCGAACAGGGAGTCACTGAAGCTTTCTTT. Its protein is CASSFEQGVTEAFF.

The chain uses TRBV14 and TRBJ2-1, with D hard to call. The CDR3 is made up of 16 amino acids. V gave up 1 base and J gave up 3 bases, with 13 bases separating them. CDR1 is SGHDN, CDR2 FVKESK, per germline. The CDR3 DNA is TGTGCCAGCAGCCAAGTTGTTAGCAGCCTCTACAATGAGCAGTTCTTC. This codes for CASSQVVSSLYNEQFF.

The chain carries TRBV10-2 and TRBJ1-2; 10 bases agree with TRBD1. V lost 4 bases and J lost 6; bases outside the gene matches: 2. Germline values: CDR1 WSHSY, CDR2 SAAADI. This CDR3 comprises 13 residues. DNA for the CDR3: TGCGCCAGCAGTGGACAGGGGGCGCATGGCTACACCTTC. This encodes CASSGQGAHGYTF.